The 6 T cell receptor beta chains in this list originate from one sample, sequenced in a study of TIL therapy for anti-PD-1-resistant metastatic lung cancer. Sequencing used immunoSEQ v3. Data came from immunoSEQ multiplex PCR; TCRdb stores just in-frame clones and leaves some out. The sample consists of roughly 28,000 clones, 60% to 80% of them appearing once. Time point meaning: pre-treatment sample, taken before nivolumab and TIL therapy. Most excised metastases sampled were pleural nodules or supraclavicular lymph nodes. The sample consisted of tumor tissue, taken at baseline. Every receptor here comes from a woman between 30 and 85 years old with non-small cell lung cancer.

A few counts support this clone. CDR3 nucleotide sequence: TGTGCCAGCAGTTACGGGGCGAAGGAGAACGAGCAGTACTTC. Its protein product is CASSYGAKENEQYF. The chain employs TRBV6-5 and TRBJ2-7, with a possible D match to TRBD1 (5 bases). V shed 2 bases and J shed 5 bases, with 13 bases lying between them. This CDR3 spans 14 amino acids. The germline V gene encodes CDR1 MNHEY and CDR2 SVGAGI.

This clone was counted between two and nine times. The gene calls are TRBV5-1 and TRBJ2-7; D remains unclear. This CDR3 contains 13 residues. Germline CDR1 and CDR2: SGHRS and YFSETQ. Trimming took 0 bases from V and 3 from J, leaving 7 bases between them. This chain's CDR3 is CASSLADGYEQYF. In DNA form, the CDR3 reads TGCGCCAGCAGCTTGGCCGACGGCTACGAGCAGTACTTC.

The chain links TRBV28 to TRBJ2-7; 13 bases agree with TRBD2. Germline loops: CDR1 MDHEN, CDR2 SYDVKM. This CDR3 contains 16 residues. The trim removed 3 bases at V and 6 bases at J, leaving 8 bases unmatched. The CDR3 coding sequence is TGTGCCAGCAGTTTGCTCCCGGGACTAGCGGGATTCGAGCAGTACTTC. Translating it yields CASSLLPGLAGFEQYF.

This clone has only a few counts. The chain joins TRBV5-1 to TRBJ2-2; 10 nucleotides match TRBD2. V shed 4 bases and J 3 bases; nucleotides not matched to a gene: 3. This CDR3 has 15 amino acids. Germline V gene lookup returns CDR1 SGHRS and CDR2 YFSETQ. Written as DNA, the CDR3 is TGCGCCAGCAGCGGTCTAGCGGGAGACACCGGGGAGCTGTTTTTT. Its translation: CASSGLAGDTGELFF.

The rearrangement uses TRBV5-4 and TRBJ2-7, with 12 bases that match TRBD1. The CDR3 is made up of 14 amino acids. Germline CDR1 reads SGHNT; CDR2 reads YYREEE (reference sequence). Unmatched junction bases numbered 0, after V lost 3 bases and J lost 2 bases. CDR3 sequence: CASSWDRGPYEQYF. CDR3 nucleotides: TGTGCCAGCAGCTGGGACAGGGGGCCCTACGAGCAGTACTTC.

CDR3 coding DNA: TGTGCCAGCAGTCGGGACAGTGCTCAAAACATTCAGTACTTC. The encoded protein is CASSRDSAQNIQYF. The chain has TRBV6-5 and TRBJ2-4, with 7 bases identical to TRBD1. Germline-derived CDR1 and CDR2 are MNHEY and SVGAGI. There are 14 residues in the CDR3. The trim removed 5 bases at V and 5 bases at J, leaving 6 bases unmatched.